This T cell receptor beta chain was retrieved from a study of diagnostic markers for celiac disease (dated by TCRdb to 2020 to 2021). About this clonotype itself: No cognate antigen has been identified for it.

The instrument given in TCRdb is Illumina MiSeq. TCRdb reprocessed the raw reads; every CDR3 protein sequence is a single record, and DNA is not supplied. The sample's records list about 1,000 distinct CDR3 sequences. The biggest ten clones account for around 30% of the sample. Including cysteine and phenylalanine, the CDR3 has 16 amino acids. The record lacks a DNA sequence. This TCR came from a human donor. This table probably holds off-target reads from a library built for another chain. Sequenced material: either unsorted cells or a sorted T cell fraction (not recorded which). The V and J genes are TRBV12-3 or TRBV12-4 and TRBJ1-5; the TRBD1 assignment by TCRdb is unverifiable without DNA. The CDR3 region reads CASSSHPGQGDQPQHF.